A single sample is the source of the 9 T cell receptor beta chains below, sequenced in a study of a mutant IDH1 vaccine in newly diagnosed glioma. What these receptors recognize is not known. The data were produced by immunoSEQ multiplex PCR, yet TCRdb's version contains in-frame clones alone and is incomplete. This sample yields some 42,000 clones, of which 82% are seen a single time; 15% to 20% belongs to the top ten. Time point specified: week 47, end of study. The content of each vaccine dose was 300 ug of mutant IDH1 20-mer peptide, and topical imiquimod accompanied it. The sample consisted of PBMCs, taken from a glioma patient whose treatment included an IDH1 peptide vaccine. The source of these receptors is a man younger than 30 with glioma. Some clones in this sample may be carry-over from other donors' samples.

This chain connects TRBV5-6 to TRBJ1-1; a possible D gene is TRBD1 (5 bases). The CDR3 length is 15 residues. V was pared by 4 bases and J by 1 base, with 14 bases between. The germline CDR1 and CDR2 sequences are SGHDT and YYEEEE. The CDR3 sequence is CASSLPGTENTEAFF. CDR3 in DNA: TGTGCCAGCAGCCTACCCGGGACCGAGAACACTGAAGCTTTCTTT.

Concerning this clone itself: One end of the junction is discordant with germline, which a read error may explain. The chain joins TRBV6-1 to TRBJ2-7; 9 nucleotides line up with TRBD2. CDR1 and CDR2 from the germline V gene are MNHNS and SASEGT. The CDR3 loop spans 12 amino acids. CDR3 in DNA: TGTGCCAGCACTCCGGGACTAGCCCAACTGCTTTTC. This encodes CASTPGLAQLLF.

The V gene is TRBV7-2, the J gene TRBJ1-2, with D tentatively TRBD1 (6 bases). CDR3 length: 13 residues. Germline V gives CDR1 SGHTA, CDR2 FQGNSA. Trimming pared 5 bases from V and 1 base from J, leaving 8 bases between. This CDR3 is CASSTGFNYGYTF. CDR3 nucleotide sequence: TGTGCCAGCAGCACAGGGTTTAACTATGGCTACACCTTC. Complete variable domain (other parts from reference TRBV7-2 and TRBJ1-2): GAGVSQSPSNKVTEKGKDVELRCDPISGHTALYWYRQSLGQGLEFLIYFQGNSAPDKSGLPSDRFSAERTGGSVSTLTIQRTQQEDSAVYLCASSTGFNYGYTFGSGTRLTVV.

V usage is TRBV5-1 and J usage is TRBJ1-1; no clear D gene. The CDR3 consists of 16 residues. Trimming removed 3 bases from V and 1 base from J, with 16 bases in between. Germline V gene data show CDR1 as SGHRS and CDR2 as YFSETQ. CDR3 DNA: TGCGCCAGCAGCTCACGGATGTCTTTGGGGAACACTGAAGCTTTCTTT. Encoded protein: CASSSRMSLGNTEAFF. The full variable domain, its missing parts supplied by reference TRBV5-1 and TRBJ1-1, is KAGVTQTPRYLIKTRGQQVTLSCSPISGHRSVSWYQQTPGQGLQFLFEYFSETQRNKGNFPGRFSGRQFSNSRSEMNVSTLELGDSALYLCASSSRMSLGNTEAFFGQGTRLTVV.

This chain connects TRBV7-2 to TRBJ2-5, with TRBD2 matching over 9 bases. The ends lost 5 bases at V and 7 bases at J; junction bases unmatched: 8. The CDR3 sequence is 14 residues long. Germline CDR1 reads SGHTA; CDR2 reads FQGNSA. The CDR3 region has the DNA TGTGCCAGCAGCCCTAGCGGGATGGTGGGGACCCAGTACTTC. Protein sequence: CASSPSGMVGTQYF.

The chain carries TRBV19 and TRBJ1-1; D ambiguous. Germline V gives CDR1 LNHDA, CDR2 SQIVND (reference sequence). The length of the CDR3 is 13 residues. Trimming removed 4 bases from V and 4 bases from J, with 10 bases in between. The chain's CDR3 is CASSKVEGTEAFF. CDR3 nucleotide sequence: TGTGCCAGTAGTAAGGTCGAGGGCACTGAAGCTTTCTTT.

This chain connects TRBV27 to TRBJ2-1; D ambiguous. Looked up from germline, CDR1 is MNHEY and CDR2 is SMNVEV (reference sequence). The V and J ends lost 6 bases and 4 bases respectively, with 10 bases between them. This CDR3 spans 13 amino acids. DNA of the CDR3: TGTGCCAGCAGCCGCCCGAGTTACAATGAGCAGTTCTTC. Its translation is CASSRPSYNEQFF.

V is TRBV7-9 and J is TRBJ2-5; 9 bases align to TRBD2. The J call may not be correct, given that the DNA end is closer to TRBJ2-7. The germline gives CDR1 SEHNR, CDR2 FQNEAQ (reference sequence). The CDR3 has 16 amino acids. CDR3 sequence reads: CASSPPASGISYEQYF. DNA of the CDR3: TGTGCCAGCAGCCCCCCGGCTAGCGGGATATCCTACGAGCAGTACTTC.

This clone was counted a single time. The rearrangement links TRBV7-9 to TRBJ1-1; 9 bases fit TRBD1. The CDR3 spans 14 residues. Looked up from germline, CDR1 is SEHNR and CDR2 is FQNEAQ (reference sequence). Trimming at V came to 5 bases and at J to 1 base, leaving 2 bases not matched to a gene. The DNA for the CDR3 is TGTGCCAGCAGCCTGGACAGGGGGAACACTGAAGCTTTCTTT. This translates into CASSLDRGNTEAFF.